The 15 T cell receptor beta chains in this list originate from one sample, sequenced in a study of blood T cell repertoires in COVID-19. Produced via immunoSEQ multiplex PCR; TCRdb's table is partial and in-frame only. The table has some 250,000 clones, 70% to 90% seen once. The sequencing input was peripheral blood. These receptors were taken from a man under 40 with active or convalescent COVID-19.

The chain has TRBV5-1 and TRBJ1-3; perhaps TRBD1 as D (5 bases). V lost 4 bases and J lost 0, with 17 bases in between. This CDR3 is built from 17 residues. CDR1 is SGHRS, CDR2 YFSETQ, per germline. The CDR3 sequence is CASSPVGGSHSGNTIYF. The CDR3 nucleotides are TGCGCCAGCAGCCCGGTGGGGGGATCCCACTCTGGAAACACCATATATTTT.

The chain uses TRBV7-6 and TRBJ2-2; 8 bases map to TRBD2. This CDR3 comprises 15 residues. V dropped 8 bases and J dropped 1; count of bases not matched to a gene: 6. CDR1 is SGHVS and CDR2 is FNYEAQ in the germline V gene. The DNA of the CDR3 is TGTGCCAGCTCCTCGGGGGGGATGAACACCGGGGAGCTGTTTTTT. It encodes CASSSGGMNTGELFF.

The genes are TRBV9 and TRBJ2-5; D is unresolved. V lost 1 base and J 4 bases, leaving 8 bases between the germline ends. The CDR3 is made up of 13 amino acids. Germline CDR1 is SGDLS and CDR2 is YYNGEE. CDR3 sequence reads: CASSVISPETQYF. The CDR3 DNA follows: TGTGCCAGCAGCGTAATCAGTCCAGAGACCCAGTACTTC.

This clone was recorded only once. CDR3 sequence reads: CAWSPRNNSPLHF. The CDR3 nucleotides read TGTGCCTGGAGTCCCAGAAACAATTCACCCCTCCACTTT. The chain is built from TRBV30 and TRBJ1-6; no definite D call. The V end lost 2 bases, the J end lost 7 bases, and 9 bases lay between the germline ends. CDR1 and CDR2 from the germline V gene are GTSNPN and SVGIG (reference sequence). This CDR3 spans 13 amino acids.

This sequence joins TRBV5-4 and TRBJ1-1, with 10 nucleotides matching TRBD1. CDR1 is SGHNT and CDR2 is YYREEE in the germline V gene (reference sequence). CDR3 length: 13 residues. V shed 4 bases, J shed 14 bases, and the junction held 11 bases outside the gene matches. The CDR3 reads CASSVDRGNNKFF. The CDR3 coding sequence is TGTGCCAGCAGCGTGGACAGGGGGAACAATAAGTTCTTT.

Only one count was recorded for this clone. The chain carries TRBV27 and TRBJ2-3, with D hard to call. This CDR3 has 13 residues. V dropped 2 bases and J dropped 6 bases, with 9 bases sitting between them. The germline V gene has CDR1 MNHEY and CDR2 SMNVEV (reference sequence). The CDR3: CASSLSSWDTQYF. DNA of the CDR3: TGTGCCAGCAGTTTAAGCTCCTGGGATACGCAGTATTTT.

This chain connects TRBV7-9 to TRBJ1-2; D possibly corresponds to TRBD1 (6 bases). Trimming took 2 bases from V and 8 from J, leaving 12 bases between them. Germline CDR1 and CDR2: SEHNR and FQNEAQ (reference sequence). The CDR3 spans 13 residues. Here the CDR3 DNA reads TGTGCCAGCAGCTTAATCTATGGGGGCGGCTACACCTTC. As protein: CASSLIYGGGYTF.

Ten or more counts support this clone. This chain links TRBV27 with TRBJ1-5; possibly TRBD1 for D (5 bases). The CDR3 runs to 14 residues. In germline, CDR1 is MNHEY, CDR2 SMNVEV (reference sequence). V gave up 6 bases and J gave up 0 bases, with 9 bases separating them. The CDR3 DNA reads TGTGCCAGCAGCATTGACAGTAGCAATCAGCCCCAGCATTTT. It specifies CASSIDSSNQPQHF.

V is TRBV3-1 (or the pseudogene TRBV3-2) and J is TRBJ2-4; TRBD1 matches 8 bases. CDR3 length: 18 residues. Germline V gene sequence: CDR1 LGHDT, CDR2 YNNKEL (reference sequence). The junction had 11 bases not matched to a gene; V was cut back by 4 bases and J by 0 bases. CDR3 nucleotides: TGTGCCAGCAGCCTACGGGACAGGTTGATCGTAGCCAAAAACATTCAGTACTTC. As protein: CASSLRDRLIVAKNIQYF.

The genes are TRBV20-1 and TRBJ2-7; D is perhaps TRBD1 (7 bases). The CDR3 has 18 residues. Trimming pared 3 bases from V and 3 bases from J, leaving 27 bases between. The germline V gene has CDR1 DFQATT and CDR2 SNEGSKA (reference sequence). CDR3 amino acids: CSASRAFRQGGVFYEQYF. CDR3 sequence (DNA): TGCAGTGCTAGTCGCGCCTTTAGGCAGGGGGGTGTTTTCTACGAGCAGTACTTC.

The chain recombines TRBV11-3 with TRBJ2-2, with TRBD1 identical over 7 bases. V lost 5 bases to trimming and J lost 5 bases; unmatched junction nucleotides: 17. Germline assignment: CDR1 SGHNT and CDR2 YENEEA. The CDR3 runs to 18 residues. This CDR3 is CASSRAGGSTATTGELFF. CDR3 DNA: TGTGCCAGCAGCCGAGCAGGGGGTAGCACAGCGACAACCGGGGAGCTGTTTTTT.

V is TRBV4-1 and J is TRBJ1-2, with TRBD1 matching over 8 bases. V shed 6 bases, J shed 2 bases, and the junction held 8 bases outside the gene matches. Germline V gene sequence: CDR1 MGHRA, CDR2 YSYEKL. The CDR3 sequence is 15 residues long. CDR3 loop: CASRSPGQGNYGYTF. CDR3 bases: TGCGCCAGCAGGTCACCAGGACAGGGCAACTATGGCTACACCTTC.

Concerning this clone: Within the sample, other DNA sequences also encode this same CDR3. The V call is TRBV6-5, the J call TRBJ1-1, with D unclear. Germline V gives CDR1 MNHEY, CDR2 SVGAGI. Trimming removed 2 bases from V and 0 bases from J, with 7 bases in between. The CDR3 length is 14 residues. Here the CDR3 reads CASSYLSMNTEAFF. CDR3 coding DNA: TGTGCCAGCAGTTACCTGAGCATGAACACTGAAGCTTTCTTT.

This chain uses TRBV9 with TRBJ2-5; D perhaps matches TRBD2 (5 bases). The CDR3 runs to 13 residues. V shed 4 bases and J shed 0 bases, with 7 bases lying between them. Germline V gene sequence: CDR1 SGDLS, CDR2 YYNGEE. The CDR3 DNA follows: TGTGCCAGCAGCAGGGAGTACCAAGAGACCCAGTACTTC. This codes for CASSREYQETQYF.

This clone occurred a few times. The CDR3 sequence is CASSPASGGVTDTQYF. In DNA form, the CDR3 reads TGTGCCAGCTCACCAGCTAGCGGGGGTGTGACAGATACGCAGTATTTT. The J gene is TRBJ2-3, the V gene TRBV18, with TRBD2 matching 10 bases. The CDR3 runs 16 residues. CDR1 is KGHSH, CDR2 LQKENI, per germline. Germline trimming cut 2 bases from V and 3 bases from J; bases unmatched to any gene: 5.